This T cell receptor (beta chain) originates from a study of blood T cells in healthy people across ages. Study-level points and caveats: Older age coincided with a roughly linear decline in TCR beta diversity per million T cells.

This clonotype was detected once. As yet, its antigen is unknown. Each of the donors had roughly 9.3 milliliters of peripheral blood drawn into EDTA-treated Vacutainer tubes. Per sample, no less than 5 micrograms of total RNA were extracted. V was clipped by 8 bases and J by 6 bases, with 10 bases between them. CDR3 size: 11 residues. Germline assignment: CDR1 SEHNR and CDR2 FQNEAQ (reference sequence). A J-beta primer mix and a sample-barcoded 5' primer were used in a second PCR of about 7 to 12 cycles. Each TCR beta cDNA got a 12-nucleotide random molecular identifier. TCRdb independently ran MiXCR on the 5' RACE reads; one entry per CDR3 protein. Seen here are 1.2 million to 1.5 million distinct CDR3 sequences, roughly 59% observed once, and the top ten hold 5% to 7%.

This sequence was found in a young man in good health. The sample was blood. The gene calls are TRBV7-9 and TRBJ1-2, with unresolved D. Here the CDR3 reads CASLTDNGYTF. DNA of the CDR3: TGTGCCAGCTTAACAGATAATGGCTACACCTTC.